This TCR beta chain stems from a study of beta chain features in type 1 diabetes. Notes on the study in general: Significant though moderate, a shortening of TCRB CDR3s appeared in all four CD4+ subsets of Type 1 diabetes patients.

Comment on this clone: Its specificity is unknown.

The CDR3 length is 15 residues. V was trimmed by 3 bases and J by 0 bases, leaving 11 bases between them. CDR1 is KGHSH and CDR2 is LQKENI in the germline V gene. Expressed TCRB transcripts got sequenced, as all isolated RNA was reverse transcribed. Profiled with immunoSEQ multiplex PCR; TCRdb holds only in-frame clones, not every one. The table shows about 300,000 clones, with roughly 12% occurring only once. The receptor was isolated from a woman younger than 30 with type 1 diabetes. Sequenced material: naive CD4+ T cells from blood. This chain connects TRBV18 to TRBJ1-1; D not certain. The CDR3 reads CASSPEGLMNTEAFF. The CDR3 DNA reads as TGTGCCAGCTCACCGGAGGGATTGATGAACACTGAAGCTTTCTTT. Complete variable domain (other parts from reference TRBV18 and TRBJ1-1): NAGVMQNPRHLVRRRGQEARLRCSPMKGHSHVYWYRQLPEEGLKFMVYLQKENIIDESGMPKERFSAEFPKEGPSILRIQQVVRGDSAAYFCASSPEGLMNTEAFFGQGTRLTVV.